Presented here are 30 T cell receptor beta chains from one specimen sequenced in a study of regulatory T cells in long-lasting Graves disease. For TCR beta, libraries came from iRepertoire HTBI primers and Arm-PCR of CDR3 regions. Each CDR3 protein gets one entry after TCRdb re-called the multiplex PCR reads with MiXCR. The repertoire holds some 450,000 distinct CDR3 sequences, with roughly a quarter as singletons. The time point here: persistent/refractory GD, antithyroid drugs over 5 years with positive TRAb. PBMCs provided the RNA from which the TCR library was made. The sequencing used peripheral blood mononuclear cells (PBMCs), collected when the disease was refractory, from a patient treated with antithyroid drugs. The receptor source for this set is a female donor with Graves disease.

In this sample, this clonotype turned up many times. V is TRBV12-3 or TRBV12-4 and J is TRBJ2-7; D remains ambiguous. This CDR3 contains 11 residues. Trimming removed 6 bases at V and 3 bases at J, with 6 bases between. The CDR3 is CASSQGYEQYF. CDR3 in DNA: TGTGCCAGCAGCCAAGGCTACGAGCAGTACTTC.

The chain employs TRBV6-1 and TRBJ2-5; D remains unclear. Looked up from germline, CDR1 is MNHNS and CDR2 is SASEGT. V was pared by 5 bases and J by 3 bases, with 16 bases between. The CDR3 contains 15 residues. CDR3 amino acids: CASSPPSWLEETQYF. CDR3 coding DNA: TGTGCCAGCAGTCCGCCCTCATGGCTAGAAGAGACCCAGTACTTC.

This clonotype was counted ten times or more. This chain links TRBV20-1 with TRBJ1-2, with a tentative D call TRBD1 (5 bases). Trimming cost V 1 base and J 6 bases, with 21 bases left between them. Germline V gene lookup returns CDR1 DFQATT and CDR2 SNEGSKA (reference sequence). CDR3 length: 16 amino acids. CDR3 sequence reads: CSARAPPLRGRDGYTF. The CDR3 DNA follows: TGCAGTGCTAGAGCCCCTCCTTTGCGGGGGAGAGATGGCTACACCTTC.

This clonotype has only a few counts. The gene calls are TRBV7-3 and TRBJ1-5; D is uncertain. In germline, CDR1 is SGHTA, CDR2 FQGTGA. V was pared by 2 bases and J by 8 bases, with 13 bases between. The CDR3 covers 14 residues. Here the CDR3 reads CASSLGGPLEPQHF. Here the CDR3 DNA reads TGTGCCAGCAGCTTAGGCGGCCCTTTAGAGCCCCAGCATTTT.

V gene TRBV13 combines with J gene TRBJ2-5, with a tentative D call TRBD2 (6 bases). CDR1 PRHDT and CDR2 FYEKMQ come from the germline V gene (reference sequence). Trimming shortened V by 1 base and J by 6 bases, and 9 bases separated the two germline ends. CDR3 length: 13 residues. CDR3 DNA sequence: TGTGCCAGCAGCTTAGTGGGGGGAAAGACCCAGTACTTC. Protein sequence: CASSLVGGKTQYF.

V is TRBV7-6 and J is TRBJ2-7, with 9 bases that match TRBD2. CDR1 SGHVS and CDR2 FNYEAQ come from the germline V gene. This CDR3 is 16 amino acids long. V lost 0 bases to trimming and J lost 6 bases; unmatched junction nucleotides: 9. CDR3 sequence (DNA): TGTGCCAGCAGCTTAGCGGCGGGAGGGCTATCCGCCGAGCAGTACTTC. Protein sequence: CASSLAAGGLSAEQYF.

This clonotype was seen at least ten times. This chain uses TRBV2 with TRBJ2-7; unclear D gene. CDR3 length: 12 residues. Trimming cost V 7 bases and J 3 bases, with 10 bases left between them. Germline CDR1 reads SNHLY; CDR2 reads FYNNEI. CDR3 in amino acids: CASNPGVYEQYF. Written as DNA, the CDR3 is TGTGCCAGCAATCCCGGAGTCTACGAGCAGTACTTC.

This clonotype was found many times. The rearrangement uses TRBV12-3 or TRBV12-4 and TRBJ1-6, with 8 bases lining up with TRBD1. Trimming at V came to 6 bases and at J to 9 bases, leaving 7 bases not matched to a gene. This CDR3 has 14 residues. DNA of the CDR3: TGTGCCAGCAGGGATGGACAGGGAGTTTCACCCCTCCACTTT. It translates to CASRDGQGVSPLHF.

DNA of the CDR3: TGTGCCAGCTCACCAGTCTCCCAGGGGACTGAAGCTTTCTTT. This translates into CASSPVSQGTEAFF. The J gene is TRBJ1-1, the V gene TRBV18, with D tentatively TRBD1 (6 bases). V was pared by 2 bases and J by 5 bases, with 12 bases between. Germline V gene sequence: CDR1 KGHSH, CDR2 LQKENI. This CDR3 has 14 amino acids.

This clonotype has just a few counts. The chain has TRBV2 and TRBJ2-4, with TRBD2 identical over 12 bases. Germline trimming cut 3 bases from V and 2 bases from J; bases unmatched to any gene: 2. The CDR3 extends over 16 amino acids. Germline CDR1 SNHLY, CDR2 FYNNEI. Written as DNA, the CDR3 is TGTGCCAGCAGTGAGGGGACTAGCGGGCCCAAAAACATTCAGTACTTC. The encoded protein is CASSEGTSGPKNIQYF.

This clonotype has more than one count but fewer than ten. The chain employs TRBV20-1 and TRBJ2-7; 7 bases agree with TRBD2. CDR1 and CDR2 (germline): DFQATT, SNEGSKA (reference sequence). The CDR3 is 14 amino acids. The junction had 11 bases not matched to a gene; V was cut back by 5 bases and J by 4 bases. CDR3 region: CSASKRGLGYEQYF. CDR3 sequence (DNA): TGCAGTGCTTCAAAGCGGGGTTTAGGGTACGAGCAGTACTTC.

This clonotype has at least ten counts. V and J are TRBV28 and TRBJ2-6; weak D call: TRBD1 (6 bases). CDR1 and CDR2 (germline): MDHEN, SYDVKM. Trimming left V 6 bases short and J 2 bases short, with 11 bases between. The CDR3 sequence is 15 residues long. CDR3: CASRDSGAGANVLTF. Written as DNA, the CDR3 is TGTGCCAGCAGGGATTCAGGGGCTGGGGCCAACGTCCTGACTTTC.

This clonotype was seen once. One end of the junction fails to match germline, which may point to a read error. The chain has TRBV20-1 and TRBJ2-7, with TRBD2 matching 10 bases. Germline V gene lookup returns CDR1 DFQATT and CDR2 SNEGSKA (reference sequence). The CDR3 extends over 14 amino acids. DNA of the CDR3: TGCAGTGCTGCTACTAGCGGGGCTTCCTACGAGCGGTACTTC. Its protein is CSAATSGASYERYF.

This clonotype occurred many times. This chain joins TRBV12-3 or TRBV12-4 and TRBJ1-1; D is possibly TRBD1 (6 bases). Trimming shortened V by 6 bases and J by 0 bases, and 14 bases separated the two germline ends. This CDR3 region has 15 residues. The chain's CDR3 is CASSPDRTMNTEAFF. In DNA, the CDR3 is TGTGCCAGCAGCCCGGACAGAACGATGAACACTGAAGCTTTCTTT.

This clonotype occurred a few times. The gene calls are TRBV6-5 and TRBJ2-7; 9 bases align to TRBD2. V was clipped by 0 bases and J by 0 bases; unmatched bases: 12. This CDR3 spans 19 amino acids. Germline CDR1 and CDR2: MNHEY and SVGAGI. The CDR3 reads CASSYSSGLALKFSYEQYF. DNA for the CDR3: TGTGCCAGCAGTTACTCGTCGGGACTAGCCCTCAAGTTCTCCTACGAGCAGTACTTC.

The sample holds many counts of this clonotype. The CDR3 loop is CASSPEFEQYF. In DNA form, the CDR3 reads TGTGCCAGCAGTCCAGAATTCGAGCAGTACTTC. The V gene is TRBV28, the J gene TRBJ2-7; no reliable D call. The CDR3 totals 11 residues. CDR1 is MDHEN and CDR2 is SYDVKM in the germline V gene. V lost 5 bases and J 6 bases, leaving 8 bases between the germline ends.

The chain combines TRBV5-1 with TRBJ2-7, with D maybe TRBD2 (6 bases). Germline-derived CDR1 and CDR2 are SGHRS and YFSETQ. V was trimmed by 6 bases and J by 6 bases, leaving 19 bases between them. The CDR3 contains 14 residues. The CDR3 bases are TGCGCCAGCACTTCAGCGCAGGGAGGCGGCGAGCAGTACTTC. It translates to CASTSAQGGGEQYF.

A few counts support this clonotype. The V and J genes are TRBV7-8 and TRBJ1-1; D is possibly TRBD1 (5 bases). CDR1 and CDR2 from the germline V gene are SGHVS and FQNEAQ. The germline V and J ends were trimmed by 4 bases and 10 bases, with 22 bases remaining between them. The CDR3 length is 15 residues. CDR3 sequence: CASSYRGQALQGAFF. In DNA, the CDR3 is TGTGCCAGCAGCTACCGCGGGCAGGCCCTCCAGGGAGCTTTCTTT.

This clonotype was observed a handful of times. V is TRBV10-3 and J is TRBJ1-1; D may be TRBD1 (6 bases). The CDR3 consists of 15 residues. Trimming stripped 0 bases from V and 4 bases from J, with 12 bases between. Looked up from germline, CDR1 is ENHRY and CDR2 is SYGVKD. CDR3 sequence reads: CAISESGGAGTEAFF. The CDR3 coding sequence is TGTGCCATCAGTGAGTCGGGGGGCGCAGGCACTGAAGCTTTCTTT.

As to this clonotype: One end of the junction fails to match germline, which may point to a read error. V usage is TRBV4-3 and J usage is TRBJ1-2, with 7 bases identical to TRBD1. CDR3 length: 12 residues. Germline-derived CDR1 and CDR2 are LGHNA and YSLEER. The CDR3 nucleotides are TGCGCCAGCAGCCAAGTTGGTGGGACAGCGAGCTTC. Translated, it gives CASSQVGGTASF.

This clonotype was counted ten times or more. The CDR3 spells CASSTTGFGGEKLFF. For the CDR3, the DNA is TGTGCCAGCAGTACCACAGGGTTTGGTGGGGAAAAACTGTTTTTT. The chain carries TRBV28 and TRBJ1-4; possibly TRBD1 for D (6 bases). The CDR3 spans 15 residues. V shed 5 bases and J shed 8 bases, with 18 bases lying between them. CDR1 is MDHEN, CDR2 SYDVKM, per germline.

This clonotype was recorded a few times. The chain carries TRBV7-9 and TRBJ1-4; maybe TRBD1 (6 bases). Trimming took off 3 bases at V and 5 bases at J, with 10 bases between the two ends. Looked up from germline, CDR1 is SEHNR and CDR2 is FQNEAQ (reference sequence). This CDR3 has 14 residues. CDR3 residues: CASSFTDSNEKLFF. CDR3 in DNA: TGTGCCAGCAGCTTTACGGACAGCAATGAAAAACTGTTTTTT.

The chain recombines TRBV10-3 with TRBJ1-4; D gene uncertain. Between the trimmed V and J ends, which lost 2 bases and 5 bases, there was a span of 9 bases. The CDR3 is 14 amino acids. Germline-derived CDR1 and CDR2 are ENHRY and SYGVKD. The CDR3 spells CAISEEQLNEKLFF. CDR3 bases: TGTGCCATCAGTGAGGAACAGCTGAATGAAAAACTGTTTTTT.

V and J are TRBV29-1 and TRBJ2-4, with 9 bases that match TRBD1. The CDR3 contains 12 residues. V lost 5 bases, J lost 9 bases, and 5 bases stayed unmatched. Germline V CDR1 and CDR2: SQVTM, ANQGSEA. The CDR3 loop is CSVKGQGAIQYF. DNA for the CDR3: TGCAGCGTTAAGGGACAGGGAGCCATTCAGTACTTC.

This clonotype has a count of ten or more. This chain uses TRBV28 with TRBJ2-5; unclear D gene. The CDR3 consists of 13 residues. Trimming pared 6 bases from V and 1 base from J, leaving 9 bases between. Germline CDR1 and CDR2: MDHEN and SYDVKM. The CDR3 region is CASRGPGQETQYF. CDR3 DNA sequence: TGTGCCAGCAGGGGTCCCGGCCAAGAGACCCAGTACTTC.

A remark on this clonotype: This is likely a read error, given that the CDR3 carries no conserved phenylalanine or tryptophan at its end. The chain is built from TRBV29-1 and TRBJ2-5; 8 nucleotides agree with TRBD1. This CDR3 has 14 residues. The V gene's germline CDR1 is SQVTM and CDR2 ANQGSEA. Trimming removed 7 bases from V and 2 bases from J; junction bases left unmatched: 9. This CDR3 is CSAALGTGQETQYL. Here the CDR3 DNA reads TGCAGCGCTGCCCTTGGGACAGGACAAGAGACCCAGTACCTC.

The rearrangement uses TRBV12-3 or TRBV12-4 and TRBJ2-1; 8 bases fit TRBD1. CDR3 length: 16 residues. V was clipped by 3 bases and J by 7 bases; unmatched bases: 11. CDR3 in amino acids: CASSFIPGGRRNEQFF. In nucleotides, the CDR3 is TGTGCCAGCAGTTTTATTCCAGGGGGCAGGAGGAATGAGCAGTTCTTC.

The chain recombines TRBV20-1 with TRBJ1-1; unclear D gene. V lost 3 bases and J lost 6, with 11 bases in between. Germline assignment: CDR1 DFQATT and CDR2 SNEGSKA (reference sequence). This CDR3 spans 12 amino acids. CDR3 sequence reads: CSARTNVAEAFF. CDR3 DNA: TGCAGTGCTAGGACGAACGTAGCTGAAGCTTTCTTT.

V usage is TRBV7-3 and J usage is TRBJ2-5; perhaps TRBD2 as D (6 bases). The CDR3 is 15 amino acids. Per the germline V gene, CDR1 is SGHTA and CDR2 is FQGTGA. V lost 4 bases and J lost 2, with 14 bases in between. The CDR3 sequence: CASSSAGLIQETQYF. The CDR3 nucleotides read TGTGCCAGCAGCTCCGCGGGACTTATACAAGAGACCCAGTACTTC.

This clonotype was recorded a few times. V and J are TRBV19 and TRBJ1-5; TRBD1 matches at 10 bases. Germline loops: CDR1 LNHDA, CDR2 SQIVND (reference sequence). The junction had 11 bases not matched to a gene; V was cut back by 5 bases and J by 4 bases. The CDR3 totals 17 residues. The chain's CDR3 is CASSAKDRGSANQPQHF. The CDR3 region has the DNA TGTGCCAGTAGTGCGAAGGACAGGGGGTCAGCAAATCAGCCCCAGCATTTT. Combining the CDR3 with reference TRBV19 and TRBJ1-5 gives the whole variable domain DGGITQSPKYLFRKEGQNVTLSCEQNLNHDAMYWYRQDPGQGLRLIYYSQIVNDFQKGDIAEGYSVSREKKESFPLTVTSAQKNPTAFYLCASSAKDRGSANQPQHFGDGTRLSIL.